The rows below give T cell receptor beta chains drawn from one sample of a study of human CD8 memory T cell subsets. TCRdb re-called the 5' RACE reads; one entry per CDR3 protein, DNA not given. The sample totals about 3,400 distinct CDR3 sequences. The material sequenced was CD8+ T cells from PBMCs. All receptors come from a human donor in good health. CDR3s include the opening cysteine and the closing phenylalanine or tryptophan. Clone sizes are given selectively: once, few, many, or a class where the clone is expanded.

J gene	V gene	clone size	CDR3 protein
TRBJ2-3	TRBV6-2/TRBV6-3	large	CASTDSPFLTDTQYF
TRBJ2-3	TRBV29-1	-	CSVNHKARADTQYF
TRBJ2-7	TRBV7-9	medium-sized	CASSLGQGELAYTGEQYF
TRBJ2-1	TRBV2	medium-sized	CASSEGTGRKVHSYNEQFF
TRBJ2-7	TRBV11-2	-	CASSPGLAVYEQYF
TRBJ2-7	TRBV7-7	large	CASSYAGGDEQYF
TRBJ2-7	TRBV6-5	medium-sized	CASSPYDAYEQYF
TRBJ1-2	TRBV27	medium-sized	CASSFRRNYGYTF
TRBJ2-1	TRBV7-6	medium-sized	CASSPHRGLDNEQFF
TRBJ2-7	TRBV20-1	-	CSARGASYYEQYF
TRBJ2-3	TRBV7-3	medium-sized	CASSWGLTDTQYF
TRBJ2-1	TRBV20-1	-	CSARDEASSYNEQFF
TRBJ2-7	TRBV28	medium-sized	CASSLSVLPSYEQYF
TRBJ2-1	TRBV5-1	medium-sized	CASSFQGYEQFF
TRBJ2-7	TRBV20-1	-	CSASSAAFAGTGPLYEQYF
TRBJ1-1	TRBV5-1	-	CASSLEGGGETEAFF
TRBJ1-2	TRBV20-1	medium-sized	CSARELKTGYNGYTF
TRBJ2-4	TRBV7-9	medium-sized	CASSLEGTSGTQNIQYF
TRBJ2-3	TRBV5-1	-	CASSSLGGEGATQYF
TRBJ2-7	TRBV29-1	medium-sized	CSVWRRDRNSYEQYF
TRBJ2-3	TRBV10-3	medium-sized	CAISESVELRTTYTDTQYF
TRBJ2-5	TRBV7-8	-	CASSWTGTLRETQYF
TRBJ2-7	TRBV29-1	medium-sized	CSVAAGLTYEQYF
TRBJ2-1	TRBV5-6	medium-sized	CASSLGLAGASYNEQFF
TRBJ2-7	TRBV10-3	medium-sized	CASTGTGSYQAYEQYF
TRBJ2-7	TRBV20-1	medium-sized	CSARDRDRAGNYYEQYF
TRBJ2-5	TRBV2	medium-sized	CASSQTRDRWKTQYF
TRBJ2-7	TRBV7-2	-	CASSLGIGSYEQYF
TRBJ2-1	TRBV9	-	CASSLQGNEQFF
TRBJ2-1	TRBV12-3/TRBV12-4	-	CASSLGPANEQFF
TRBJ1-1	TRBV19	-	CASLGANTEAFF
TRBJ2-1	TRBV29-1	medium-sized	CSVEVRYNEQFF
TRBJ2-7	TRBV7-2	-	CASSAGHSYEQYF
TRBJ2-1	TRBV5-1	-	CASSGRGENEQFF
TRBJ2-7	TRBV20-1	medium-sized	CSATGVTGVGAVYEQYF
TRBJ2-2	TRBV9	medium-sized	CASSVGSSGELFF
TRBJ1-2	TRBV12-3/TRBV12-4	-	CASNRDRGYGYTF
TRBJ2-2	TRBV6-2/TRBV6-3	-	CASSYYGDAGELFF
TRBJ2-5	TRBV11-2	medium-sized	CASSLRWSGEETQYF
TRBJ2-7	TRBV7-9	-	CASSLDAGSYEQYF
TRBJ2-4	TRBV29-1	medium-sized	CSVEVGTENIQYF